The T cell receptor beta chain under discussion was sequenced for a study of blood T cells in healthy people across ages. Primed by a sample-barcoded 5' primer and a J-beta primer mix, a second PCR proceeded for 7 to 11 cycles. TCRdb passed the 5' RACE reads through MiXCR, listing each CDR3 protein once. The sample includes 650,000 to 900,000 distinct CDR3 sequences, 62% of them seen just once. Turning to this clonotype: Its antigen is unknown.

Deletions cut 2 bases from V and 6 bases from J, with 13 bases between. The CDR3 extends over 15 amino acids. Germline V gene data show CDR1 as SGHVS and CDR2 as FQNEAQ. Study-wide points: Higher naive T cell percentage went strongly together with higher TCR beta diversity. It was held that diversity estimates obtained from one million T cells represented underestimates.

Sample: blood. The receptor was derived from a man aged 25 to 40 in good health. This rearrangement joins TRBV7-8 to TRBJ2-2, with D perhaps matching TRBD1 (6 bases). CDR3 residues: CASSLSTGRAGELFF. The CDR3 DNA sequence: TGTGCCAGCAGCTTAAGTACAGGGCGGGCCGGGGAGCTGTTTTTT.